This paragraph reports one TCR beta chain. Its antigen is as yet unknown. This specimen belongs to a study of T-cell memory formation after mild COVID-19. Study at large: TCR clustering was largely donor specific. Findings and caveats of the study: There was a balanced CD4/CD8 profile in clones contracting day 15 to 85, and later expanders leaned CD4+.

With 0 bases removed from V and 0 bases from J, the gap between germline ends came to 9 bases. CDR1 is SEHNR, CDR2 FQNEAQ, per germline (reference sequence). CDR3 size: 15 residues. 5'RACE, which relied on constant-segment primers, yielded TCR alpha and TCR beta cDNA libraries carrying sample barcodes and UMIs. TCRdb processed the 5' RACE reads anew with MiXCR; each CDR3 protein has one entry. Of just under 150,000 distinct CDR3 sequences in the sample, under 7% are singletons; the top ten hold about 1.9%. Sequencing used PBMCs or a T cell subset sorted from them (not recorded which). The chain uses TRBV7-9 and TRBJ2-7; D is undetermined. The TCR originated in an adult woman who had mild COVID-19 (a few samples of this study predate the infection). Cell type and time point are not known. CDR3 bases: TGTGCCAGCAGCTTAGCTCAGGACGGCTCCTACGAGCAGTACTTC. This translates into CASSLAQDGSYEQYF. The full variable domain, with the rest looked up from reference TRBV7-9 and TRBJ2-7, is DTGVSQNPRHKITKRGQNVTFRCDPISEHNRLYWYRQTLGQGPEFLTYFQNEAQLEKSRLLSDRFSAERPKGSFSTLEIQRTEQGDSAMYLCASSLAQDGSYEQYFGPGTRLTVT.